Listed below are T cell receptor beta chains from one sample, sequenced in a study of early stage breast cancer tumors. Sequencing used immunoSEQ multiplex PCR; TCRdb keeps in-frame clones, though not all of them. The repertoire holds fewer than 90,000 clones, with roughly 80% as singletons. The sequenced sample was blood. These receptors were collected from a person aged 55-75 years with breast cancer. Both conserved end residues are part of each CDR3. A D gene is named only where the DNA matches it firmly. Rows give clone size only sometimes, using once, few, many, or a class for an expanded clone.

v_call: TRBV27; j_call: TRBJ1-5; clone_size: .; d_call: .; cdr3_length: 14; cdr3_aa: CASSFRGSHQPQHF; cdr3_nt: TGTGCCAGCAGCTTTAGAGGCTCTCATCAGCCCCAGCATTTT
v_call: TRBV25-1; j_call: TRBJ2-3; clone_size: .; d_call: TRBD1; cdr3_length: 16; cdr3_aa: CASSSPGGVDTDTQYF; cdr3_nt: TGTGCCAGCAGTTCCCCAGGGGGCGTCGACACAGATACGCAGTATTTT
v_call: TRBV18; j_call: TRBJ1-4; clone_size: .; d_call: .; cdr3_length: 16; cdr3_aa: CASSLGLGGANEKLFF; cdr3_nt: TGTGCCAGCTCACTAGGATTAGGCGGAGCGAATGAAAAACTGTTTTTT
v_call: TRBV20-1; j_call: TRBJ2-1; clone_size: .; d_call: .; cdr3_length: 11; cdr3_aa: CSATRYNEQFF; cdr3_nt: TGCAGTGCTACCCGCTACAATGAGCAGTTCTTC
v_call: TRBV5-4; j_call: TRBJ1-1; clone_size: .; d_call: .; cdr3_length: 13; cdr3_aa: CASSGEWDPEAFF; cdr3_nt: TGTGCCAGCAGCGGGGAGTGGGACCCTGAAGCTTTCTTT
v_call: TRBV7-2; j_call: TRBJ1-2; clone_size: .; d_call: .; cdr3_length: 15; cdr3_aa: CASSRTGRANYGYTF; cdr3_nt: TGTGCCAGCAGCCGGACGGGACGAGCTAACTATGGCTACACCTTC
v_call: TRBV5-5; j_call: TRBJ2-7; clone_size: .; d_call: .; cdr3_length: 15; cdr3_aa: CASSWGPGDTYEQYF; cdr3_nt: TGTGCCAGCAGCTGGGGGCCAGGGGACACCTACGAGCAGTACTTC
v_call: TRBV28; j_call: TRBJ1-1; clone_size: few; d_call: .; cdr3_length: 14; cdr3_aa: CASSFGSMNTEAFF; cdr3_nt: TGTGCCAGCAGTTTTGGCAGTATGAACACTGAAGCTTTCTTT
v_call: TRBV5-1; j_call: TRBJ2-3; clone_size: .; d_call: TRBD2; cdr3_length: 15; cdr3_aa: CASSLLAGETDTQYF; cdr3_nt: TGCGCCAGCAGCTTGCTGGCGGGGGAGACAGATACGCAGTATTTT
v_call: TRBV9; j_call: TRBJ2-7; clone_size: once; d_call: .; cdr3_length: 13; cdr3_aa: CASSVDWGEEQYF; cdr3_nt: TGTGCCAGCAGCGTAGATTGGGGCGAGGAGCAGTACTTC
v_call: TRBV12-2; j_call: TRBJ1-5; clone_size: .; d_call: .; cdr3_length: 14; cdr3_aa: CASRPAASNQPQHF; cdr3_nt: TGTGCAAGTCGCCCAGCGGCAAGCAATCAGCCCCAGCATTTT
v_call: TRBV28; j_call: TRBJ2-2; clone_size: .; d_call: TRBD1; cdr3_length: 14; cdr3_aa: CASSETGRTGELFF; cdr3_nt: TGTGCCAGCAGTGAGACAGGGCGGACCGGGGAGCTGTTTTTT
v_call: TRBV5-1; j_call: TRBJ2-5; clone_size: .; d_call: TRBD1; cdr3_length: 15; cdr3_aa: CASSLGTGQQETQYF; cdr3_nt: TGCGCCAGCAGCTTGGGGACAGGACAACAAGAGACCCAGTACTTC
v_call: TRBV19; j_call: TRBJ2-4; clone_size: .; d_call: .; cdr3_length: 14; cdr3_aa: CASRGGSQVEIQYF; cdr3_nt: TGTGCCTCCCGAGGGGGGTCCCAGGTGGAGATTCAGTACTTC
v_call: TRBV2; j_call: TRBJ1-3; clone_size: .; d_call: .; cdr3_length: 16; cdr3_aa: CASSEGRAGTGNTIYF; cdr3_nt: TGTGCCAGCAGTGAGGGCAGGGCTGGAACTGGAAACACCATATATTTT
v_call: TRBV6-6; j_call: TRBJ2-6; clone_size: .; d_call: TRBD1; cdr3_length: 16; cdr3_aa: CASTDRGTTGANVLTF; cdr3_nt: TGTGCCAGCACGGACAGGGGGACAACTGGGGCCAACGTCCTGACTTTC
v_call: TRBV21-1; j_call: TRBJ2-3; clone_size: few; d_call: .; cdr3_length: 14; cdr3_aa: CARNTSGRADTQYF; cdr3_nt: TGTGCCAGAAACACTAGCGGGAGGGCCGATACGCAGTATTTT
v_call: TRBV9; j_call: TRBJ2-2; clone_size: .; d_call: .; cdr3_length: 17; cdr3_aa: CASSVGGTGWGTGELFF; cdr3_nt: TGTGCCAGCAGCGTAGGAGGTACAGGGTGGGGCACCGGGGAGCTGTTTTTT
v_call: TRBV15; j_call: TRBJ2-3; clone_size: .; d_call: .; cdr3_length: 14; cdr3_aa: CATSRDFSGNTQYF; cdr3_nt: TGTGCCACCAGCAGAGACTTTTCCGGGAATACGCAGTATTTT
v_call: TRBV7-8; j_call: TRBJ2-5; clone_size: .; d_call: .; cdr3_length: 16; cdr3_aa: CASSLAPPEYQETQYF; cdr3_nt: TGTGCCAGCAGCTTAGCCCCCCCGGAGTACCAAGAGACCCAGTACTTC
v_call: TRBV5-1; j_call: TRBJ2-5; clone_size: .; d_call: TRBD2; cdr3_length: 17; cdr3_aa: CASSMGLAGLGGETQYF; cdr3_nt: TGCGCCAGCAGCATGGGACTAGCGGGGTTAGGAGGAGAGACCCAGTACTTC
v_call: TRBV7-2; j_call: TRBJ2-1; clone_size: .; d_call: TRBD2; cdr3_length: 15; cdr3_aa: CASSLAGGSPNEQFF; cdr3_nt: TGTGCCAGCAGCTTAGCAGGCGGGAGTCCGAATGAGCAGTTCTTC
v_call: TRBV5-6; j_call: TRBJ2-5; clone_size: .; d_call: .; cdr3_length: 15; cdr3_aa: CASTEGGRVGETQYF; cdr3_nt: TGTGCCAGCACCGAAGGAGGCAGGGTGGGAGAGACCCAGTACTTC
v_call: TRBV6-1; j_call: TRBJ1-2; clone_size: .; d_call: .; cdr3_length: 14; cdr3_aa: CASSEAGGNYGYTF; cdr3_nt: TGTGCCAGCAGTGAAGCAGGAGGTAACTATGGCTACACCTTC
v_call: TRBV5-5; j_call: TRBJ1-6; clone_size: .; d_call: TRBD1; cdr3_length: 14; cdr3_aa: CASRPTGVSSPLHF; cdr3_nt: TGTGCCAGCAGGCCCACAGGGGTTAGTTCACCCCTCCACTTT
v_call: TRBV27; j_call: TRBJ1-2; clone_size: .; d_call: .; cdr3_length: 13; cdr3_aa: CASSSWSNYGYTF; cdr3_nt: TGTGCCAGCAGTAGTTGGTCGAACTATGGCTACACCTTC
v_call: TRBV28; j_call: TRBJ1-2; clone_size: .; d_call: .; cdr3_length: 12; cdr3_aa: CASNFQGFSYTF; cdr3_nt: TGTGCCAGCAATTTTCAGGGGTTCTCTTACACCTTC
v_call: TRBV28; j_call: TRBJ2-7; clone_size: .; d_call: TRBD2; cdr3_length: 13; cdr3_aa: CASSRGGWYEQYF; cdr3_nt: TGTGCCAGCAGTCGGGGGGGTTGGTACGAGCAGTACTTC
v_call: TRBV5-1; j_call: TRBJ1-5; clone_size: .; d_call: .; cdr3_length: 13; cdr3_aa: CASSLGPNQPQHF; cdr3_nt: TGCGCCAGCAGCTTAGGGCCGAATCAGCCCCAGCATTTT
v_call: TRBV7-2; j_call: TRBJ1-6; clone_size: few; d_call: .; cdr3_length: 14; cdr3_aa: CASSLGSSAGQLHF; cdr3_nt: TGTGCCAGCAGCTTAGGTAGTTCCGCGGGACAACTCCACTTT
v_call: TRBV6-1; j_call: TRBJ1-1; clone_size: .; d_call: .; cdr3_length: 12; cdr3_aa: CASSSWSSAAFF; cdr3_nt: TGTGCCAGCAGCTCCTGGTCGAGCGCAGCTTTCTTT
v_call: TRBV11-2; j_call: TRBJ2-1; clone_size: .; d_call: TRBD2; cdr3_length: 17; cdr3_aa: CASSSRLAGEGIDEQFF; cdr3_nt: TGTGCCAGCAGCTCCCGGCTAGCGGGAGAAGGTATTGATGAGCAGTTCTTC
v_call: TRBV2; j_call: TRBJ1-1; clone_size: .; d_call: TRBD1; cdr3_length: 13; cdr3_aa: CAGHRGEGTEAFF; cdr3_nt: TGTGCCGGGCACAGGGGAGAGGGCACTGAAGCTTTCTTT
v_call: TRBV14; j_call: TRBJ2-7; clone_size: .; d_call: .; cdr3_length: 15; cdr3_aa: CASSQATVGAYEQYF; cdr3_nt: TGTGCCAGCAGCCAAGCCACGGTGGGGGCCTACGAGCAGTACTTC
v_call: TRBV2; j_call: TRBJ1-5; clone_size: few; d_call: .; cdr3_length: 15; cdr3_aa: CASRPTGLSNQPQHF; cdr3_nt: TGTGCCAGCAGGCCAACAGGACTTAGCAATCAGCCCCAGCATTTT